This T cell receptor beta chain was profiled in a study of graft-versus-host responses after intestinal transplantation. As for the study in general: In this cohort, recipients had multivisceral, liver-intestinal, or isolated intestinal transplants. For approximately three years after anti-thymocyte globulin induction, all recipients took tacrolimus and steroids.

A remark on this clone: Its cognate antigen is unknown.

Study-level results: Early post-transplant declines in HvG were associated with peak levels of circulating GvH clones.

Assay used: immunoSEQ multiplex PCR; TCRdb lists only in-frame clones, some missing. The data show about 110,000 clones, around nine tenths seen once. V lost 0 bases, J lost 4 bases, and 7 bases stayed unmatched. CDR1 is SGHTS and CDR2 is YDEGEE in the germline V gene. The CDR3 extends over 16 amino acids. The clonotype originates from a human donor who was the organ donor for an intestinal transplant. This material consisted of unstimulated CD4+ T cells sorted from spleen or lymph node cells, taken before transplant. This rearrangement joins TRBV5-8 to TRBJ2-3; 8 bases line up with TRBD2. The CDR3 sequence: CASSLGSAGVPDTQYF. As DNA, the CDR3 is TGTGCCAGCAGCTTGGGCTCAGCGGGAGTACCAGATACGCAGTATTTT.